These T cell receptor beta chains were read from a single sample in a study of CD8+CD57+ T cells in acquired aplastic anemia. TCRdb re-called the reads through MiXCR, storing one row per CDR3 protein. The data hold approximately 70,000 distinct CDR3 sequences, with about 56% observed a single time. Sequences were obtained from sorted CD4+, CD8+, or CD8+CD57+ T cells (not recorded which) from PBMCs. All receptors come from a human donor in good health, serving as a control. Both conserved end residues are part of each CDR3. D genes are given only for firm matches. Clone size is not always given. Where it is, it says once, few, many or a class for expanded clones.

d_gene	abundance	v_gene	j_gene	CDR3nt	CDR3aa
.	few	TRBV2	TRBJ1-5	TGTGCCAGCAGTGCGGGGGACGGGAATCAGCCCCAGCATTTT	CASSAGDGNQPQHF
TRBD1	.	TRBV2	TRBJ2-4	TGTGCCAGCAGGGGGACAGGGGGCGCGGGTAACATTCAGTACTTC	CASRGTGGAGNIQYF
TRBD1	once	TRBV11-1	TRBJ2-7	TGTGCCAGCAGCTCAAACCTCCGGGACAGGAGGGAGGAGCAGTACTTC	CASSSNLRDRREEQYF
.	.	TRBV19	TRBJ1-2	TGTGCCAGTAGGGCAGGTGGTGAGGGCTATGGCTACACCTTC	CASRAGGEGYGYTF
.	.	TRBV10-3	TRBJ2-7	TGTGCCAGCAAAGGGCAGGACTACGAGCAGTACTTC	CASKGQDYEQYF
.	medium-sized	TRBV24-1	TRBJ1-2	TGTGCCACCAGTGTCGGGCAGGGACGAGGAGGCTACACCTTC	CATSVGQGRGGYTF
TRBD2	.	TRBV12-3/TRBV12-4	TRBJ2-5	TGTGCCAGCAGTAGAGGCGGGGGGGCGGAGACCCAGTACTTC	CASSRGGGAETQYF
.	.	TRBV5-5	TRBJ1-2	TGTGCCAGCAGCTTGGACATTAACTATGGCTACACCTTC	CASSLDINYGYTF
.	.	TRBV7-2	TRBJ1-1	TGTGCCAGCAGCTTAGGACGGTGGACTGAAGCTTTCTTT	CASSLGRWTEAFF
TRBD1	few	TRBV28	TRBJ1-4	TGTGCCAGCAGTCCCCCCGGGACAGGGGTCCCGACCGAAAAACTGTTTTTT	CASSPPGTGVPTEKLFF
TRBD2	many	TRBV19	TRBJ2-1	TGTGCCAGTAGTATAGATCTAGCGGGAGTGAGGGAGCAGTTCTTC	CASSIDLAGVREQFF
.	.	TRBV24-1	TRBJ2-2	TGTGCCACCAGTGATCCGAGCCCGAACACCGGGGAGCTGTTTTTT	CATSDPSPNTGELFF
TRBD1	few	TRBV4-1	TRBJ2-7	TGCGCCAGCAGCCAGTGGGACAGCTACGAGCAGTACTTC	CASSQWDSYEQYF
.	.	TRBV10-1	TRBJ2-7	TGCGCCAGCAGTGGCCGAAGGGCTTGGGAGCAGTACTTC	CASSGRRAWEQYF
.	many	TRBV30	TRBJ1-2	TGTGCCTGGAGTAAGCCGGGACGTGGTAGGGGATCCAACTATGGCTACACCTTC	CAWSKPGRGRGSNYGYTF
.	many	TRBV5-8	TRBJ1-1	TGTGCCAGCAGCTTATCTACAGGGACCCGGAACACTGAAGCTTTCTTT	CASSLSTGTRNTEAFF
.	once	TRBV7-8	TRBJ1-5	TGTGCCAGCAGCTCCCTGGGGGAACAGCCCCAGCATTTT	CASSSLGEQPQHF
.	.	TRBV2	TRBJ1-2	TGTGCCAGCAGTGACAGGAGGGCAGCTTTGGGTGGCTACACCTTC	CASSDRRAALGGYTF
.	once	TRBV2	TRBJ1-2	TGTGCCAGCAGTCGAAGGGACTATGGCTACACCTTC	CASSRRDYGYTF
.	.	TRBV10-2	TRBJ1-1	TGCGCCAGCAGTGAGTTGGGGACTGAAGCTTTCTTT	CASSELGTEAFF
TRBD2	medium-sized	TRBV2	TRBJ2-7	TGTGCCAGCAGTGGGGGGGGGTACGAGCAGTACTTC	CASSGGGYEQYF
.	.	TRBV7-2	TRBJ2-7	TGTGCCAGCAGCTCTAATGGGTACGAGCAGTGCTTC	CASSSNGYEQCF
.	once	TRBV29-1	TRBJ1-1	TGCAGCGCTGTCGAGCCAGGACTAGCGTTCTTT	CSAVEPGLAFF
.	few	TRBV18	TRBJ2-3	TGTGCCAGCTCACCAGGGCAGCGGGGCACAGATACGCAGTATTTT	CASSPGQRGTDTQYF
TRBD2	once	TRBV20-1	TRBJ2-5	TGTGGTAGCGGGGGCCGAGAACAAGAGACCCAGTACTTC	CGSGGREQETQYF
.	.	TRBV10-1	TRBJ2-3	TGCGCCAGCAGTGAGAACCCCGCGGATACGCAGTATTTT	CASSENPADTQYF
.	many	TRBV7-7	TRBJ2-5	TGTGCCAGCAGCCAACTGGGGACTCCGCAAGAGACCCAGTACTTC	CASSQLGTPQETQYF
.	.	TRBV2	TRBJ2-3	TGTGCCAGCAGTGATATACGTAGGGAAAATGAGCAGTATTTT	CASSDIRRENEQYF
TRBD2	.	TRBV15	TRBJ2-1	TGTGCCACCAGCAGAGTAGCGGGAGGGCGGGGCGATGAGCAGTTCTTC	CATSRVAGGRGDEQFF
.	once	TRBV4-2	TRBJ2-7	TGTCCCAGCAGCCGACAGAGCAATGGGGACGAGCAGTACTTC	CPSSRQSNGDEQYF
.	once	TRBV2	TRBJ1-2	TGTGCCAGCAGTTATAATACGGAGCCAGGGTCCTATGGCTACACCTTC	CASSYNTEPGSYGYTF